The entry below gives a single T cell receptor (beta chain) sequence along with its context. The clone's antigen remains unknown. No qualities accompany the bases; no much larger clone lies one base away. This sample is part of a study of blood T cell repertoires in COVID-19 (dated by TCRdb to about 2020). Regarding the study in general: The collaborator samples originated in the United States, Italy and Spain and spanned the acute and convalescent phases of COVID-19. The prospective study material was composed of cDNA or gDNA derived from T cells, B-cell-depleted T cells, or PBMCs. The samples were drawn from the first 160 participants of the ongoing ImmuneRACE study and from 1,254 subjects provided by 6 global collaborators. The dataset comprised deeply sampled blood TCRbeta repertoires from subjects exposed to, actively infected with, or recovered from COVID-19. The repertoires were made available in a free public database intended to serve as a resource for research on the immune response to SARS-CoV-2. The sample metadata nearly always contained a de-identified subject ID, COVID-19 status, age in years and sex. HLA class I and class II types, where available, came from metadata supplied by the sample provider rather than from assay-based typing.

Study-wide conclusions, independent of this receptor: How much clinical and demographic metadata was included differed by source and by participant, and the metadata was provided uncurated.

Each collaborating institution followed its own protocols to collect whole blood in K2EDTA tubes. For TCRbeta analysis, collaborator samples were shipped as frozen whole blood, as isolated PBMCs, or as DNA extracted from either sample type. TCRbeta CDR3 regions were amplified from genomic DNA by means of the immunoSEQ Assay, a bias-controlled multiplex PCR. The original pipeline was this. The number of nucleated cells in each sample was estimated from the amplification of reference gene primers within the assay. To quantify the absolute abundance of each unique TCRbeta CDR3 rearrangement, sequence reads were collapsed and filtered. For each sample, productive Simpson clonality was calculated as the square root of Simpson's diversity index across productive rearrangements. TCRdb's version of the immuneACCESS table is confined to in-frame rearrangements and falls short of the full clone set. An unresolved V gene accounts for under half of the shortfall where checked; the remainder is of unknown origin. The D gene and trimming were derived from the DNA, and the V and J assignments and clone size from that table. In all, the sample holds 130,000 or so clones, and about four fifths of those were seen once. Less than 15% of the sample is taken by the ten largest.

The sequenced material came from peripheral blood. The sequence came from an older woman with acute or convalescent COVID-19.

The CDR3 protein sequence reads: CASSFDRGEQYF. The DNA sequence follows: TGTGCCAGCAGCTTCGACAGGGGCGAGCAGTACTTC. This sequence uses TRBV7-3 and TRBJ2-7, with 8 bases in between that match TRBD1. The CDR3 covers 12 residues, taking in both the cysteine and the phenylalanine. The retained sequence is limited to the CDR3, 36 bases, with the frame set at the first base. The CDR1 and CDR2 encoded by the germline V gene are SGHTA and FQGTGA. Trimmed from V: 3 bases; trimmed from J: 6 bases; junction bases lacking a gene match: 1.